This T cell receptor (beta chain) is drawn from a study of naive and memory T cell subsets. Whole-study results and caveats: TCR transcript changes with activation or differentiation may affect this RNA method.

Amplification of ligated cDNA took four PCR rounds with SP2 and nested alpha and beta constant primers. For blood and skin samples, reverse transcription used TCR alpha and beta constant primers. TCRdb reanalysed the 5' RACE reads using MiXCR and keeps one entry per CDR3 protein. This table has 57,000 or so distinct CDR3 sequences, approximately 7.2% appearing once. The CDR3 totals 14 residues. Germline-derived CDR1 and CDR2 are SGHRS and YFSETQ. Trimming removed 4 bases from V and 7 bases from J; junction bases left unmatched: 10. An oligonucleotide containing a UMI was ligated to the 3' end of TCR cDNA. Input was about 1 to 1,100 ng of DNase-treated total RNA without cell sorting. This clonotype was observed a few times. The antigen is not known.

This chain links TRBV5-1 with TRBJ2-7, with TRBD2 identical over 8 bases. This receptor was identified in a male donor in good health. CDR3 nucleotide sequence: TGCGCCAGCAGCCAGCCGTCCCCGGGGGGGGAGCAGTACTTC. Protein: CASSQPSPGGEQYF.